The 7 T cell receptor beta chains below were found in one sample sequenced in a study of T cells in Graves' hyperthyroidism and ophthalmopathy. Amplified regions were TCR beta CDR3 sequences from RNA transcripts. Initially, a first-round RT-PCR of the TCR CDR3 employed the HTBI primer set. TCRdb re-called the multiplex PCR reads through MiXCR, storing one row per CDR3 protein. This sample has about 570,000 distinct CDR3 sequences, with about half found just once. The sequenced sample consisted of peripheral blood or thyroid tissue (not recorded which). The receptors were sampled from an adult woman with Graves' disease, either hyperthyroidism or ophthalmopathy (not recorded which).

This clonotype was seen repeatedly, ten times or more. V usage is TRBV7-3 and J usage is TRBJ2-7; 7 bases align to TRBD1. Trimming removed 5 bases from V and 0 bases from J; junction bases left unmatched: 7. This CDR3 comprises 15 residues. The germline V gene encodes CDR1 SGHTA and CDR2 FQGTGA. The CDR3 nucleotides are TGTGCCAGCAGCATACAGGGGTCCCCCTCCTACGAGCAGTACTTC. Translation gives CASSIQGSPSYEQYF.

This clonotype was seen at least ten times. The chain joins TRBV2 to TRBJ1-3, with a possible D match to TRBD1 (6 bases). The length of the CDR3 is 14 residues. Germline CDR1 is SNHLY and CDR2 is FYNNEI. Trimming took off 7 bases at V and 6 bases at J, with 16 bases between the two ends. In DNA, the CDR3 is TGTGCCAGCACCAGGGAAGGGGGACTAAACACCATATATTTT. Its protein product is CASTREGGLNTIYF.

This clonotype appeared many times. V is TRBV7-2 and J is TRBJ1-5; perhaps TRBD1 as D (5 bases). The CDR3 totals 12 residues. Trimming removed 2 bases from V and 6 bases from J, with 5 bases in between. CDR1 and CDR2 from the germline V gene are SGHTA and FQGNSA. This CDR3 is CASSLQGQPQHF. CDR3 bases: TGTGCCAGCAGCTTACAGGGTCAGCCCCAGCATTTT.

Ten or more counts support this clonotype. This sequence joins TRBV6-5 and TRBJ2-5; 9 nucleotides agree with TRBD2. J gave up 5 bases and V 3 bases, and 10 bases lay outside the gene matches. Germline CDR1 reads MNHEY; CDR2 reads SVGAGI. CDR3 length: 16 amino acids. Written as DNA, the CDR3 is TGTGCCAGCAGTTATACGGCTAGCGGGATAGAGGAGACCCAGTACTTC. Protein sequence: CASSYTASGIEETQYF.

The sample holds many counts of this clonotype. The chain employs TRBV20-1 and TRBJ2-5, with D hard to call. The germline V gene has CDR1 DFQATT and CDR2 SNEGSKA (reference sequence). Trimming cost V 7 bases and J 3 bases, with 9 bases left between them. This CDR3 is built from 11 residues. The CDR3 loop is CSGHFEETQYF. CDR3 nucleotides: TGCAGTGGGCATTTTGAAGAGACCCAGTACTTC.

The chain carries TRBV29-1 and TRBJ2-7; TRBD1 matches at 11 bases. CDR1 is SQVTM and CDR2 is ANQGSEA in the germline V gene. V lost 3 bases to trimming and J lost 5 bases; unmatched junction nucleotides: 6. The CDR3 totals 14 residues. The CDR3 loop is CSVEGPGQGDEQYF. DNA of the CDR3: TGCAGCGTTGAGGGTCCGGGACAGGGGGACGAGCAGTACTTC.

The chain has TRBV7-2 and TRBJ2-5; the D gene is possibly TRBD2 (6 bases). Germline-derived CDR1 and CDR2 are SGHTA and FQGNSA. The length of the CDR3 is 15 residues. Deletions cut 2 bases from V and 5 bases from J, with 15 bases between. CDR3 sequence (DNA): TGTGCCAGCAGCTTACGGAGGGGCCCGGGGGAGACCCAGTACTTC. Protein product: CASSLRRGPGETQYF.